One sample yielded the 9 T cell receptor beta chains listed below, sequenced in a study of HIV-infected children after antiretroviral therapy interruption. The treatment: PENTA 11 planned treatment interruption arm or continuous ART arm. RNA-based 3' RACE libraries used unique molecular identifiers. TCRdb re-called the 3' RACE reads with MiXCR, one entry per CDR3 protein. This sample has nearly 15,000 distinct CDR3 sequences, with about 3.6% found just once. The specimen comprised CD45RO+ CD8+ T cells from PBMCs, pooled from several time points, sampled from a donor given antiretroviral therapy, either interrupted or continuous. Sample subset: memory CD8+ CD45RO+ CD45RA- T cells. The receptors were gathered from a pool of human donors with HIV.

This clonotype was counted between two and nine times. This chain joins TRBV6-5 and TRBJ1-5; D perhaps matches TRBD1 (5 bases). CDR1 is MNHEY and CDR2 is SVGAGI in the germline V gene. CDR3 size: 15 residues. V shed 5 bases and J shed 1 base, with 12 bases lying between them. The CDR3: CASSPVRGSNQPQHF. CDR3 in DNA: TGTGCCAGCAGTCCGGTCCGGGGGAGCAATCAGCCCCAGCATTTT.

This clonotype appeared many times. Here the CDR3 reads CASSYSLGDGANVLTF. CDR3 coding DNA: TGTGCCAGCAGTTACTCTTTGGGAGATGGGGCCAACGTCCTGACTTTC. The chain joins TRBV6-5 to TRBJ2-6; tentative D call: TRBD2 (5 bases). Germline V gene lookup returns CDR1 MNHEY and CDR2 SVGAGI. Between the trimmed V and J ends, which lost 0 bases and 3 bases, there was a span of 9 bases. This CDR3 has 16 amino acids.

This clonotype was seen repeatedly, ten times or more. This chain joins TRBV14 and TRBJ2-7; 11 bases fit TRBD2. The CDR3 runs 15 residues. After removal of 1 base from V and 3 bases from J, the junction contained 2 bases not matched to a gene. The germline V gene has CDR1 SGHDN and CDR2 FVKESK. In DNA form, the CDR3 reads TGTGCCAGCAGCCAAGGACTAGCGGGGAGCTACGAGCAGTACTTC. This encodes CASSQGLAGSYEQYF. The complete variable domain, with remaining parts taken from reference TRBV14 and TRBJ2-7, reads EAGVTQFPSHSVIEKGQTVTLRCDPISGHDNLYWYRRVMGKEIKFLLHFVKESKQDESGMPNNRFLAERTGGTYSTLKVQPAELEDSGVYFCASSQGLAGSYEQYFGPGTRLTVT.

This clonotype came up a few times. This CDR3 reads CSAEGNYGYTF. For the CDR3, the DNA is TGCAGTGCGGAGGGGAACTATGGCTACACCTTC. This sequence joins TRBV20-1 and TRBJ1-2, with D possibly TRBD1 on 5 matching bases. The CDR3 runs 11 residues. From germline, CDR1 is DFQATT and CDR2 SNEGSKA (reference sequence). V dropped 6 bases and J dropped 2 bases, with 7 bases sitting between them.

This clonotype was seen ten or more times. Here the CDR3 reads CASSGYEQYF. The CDR3 DNA reads as TGTGCCAGCAGTGGCTACGAGCAGTACTTC. The chain has TRBV12-3 or TRBV12-4 and TRBJ2-7, with unresolved D. V dropped 5 bases and J dropped 3 bases, with 2 bases sitting between them. The CDR3 spans 10 residues.

At least ten counts were recorded for this clonotype. This sequence joins TRBV5-1 and TRBJ2-7; D is possibly TRBD1 (5 bases). This CDR3 is built from 16 residues. The V end was cut by 0 bases, the J end by 5 bases, with 18 bases between. The germline V gene has CDR1 SGHRS and CDR2 YFSETQ. The CDR3 bases are TGCGCCAGCAGCTTGGCCTTTGGAATTTCGGACAACGAGCAGTACTTC. This translates into CASSLAFGISDNEQYF. Full variable domain (missing parts from reference TRBV5-1 and TRBJ2-7): KAGVTQTPRYLIKTRGQQVTLSCSPISGHRSVSWYQQTPGQGLQFLFEYFSETQRNKGNFPGRFSGRQFSNSRSEMNVSTLELGDSALYLCASSLAFGISDNEQYFGPGTRLTVT.

This clonotype has at least ten counts. The chain uses TRBV28 and TRBJ1-6; the D is unclear. From germline, CDR1 is MDHEN and CDR2 SYDVKM. The CDR3 is 16 amino acids. With 5 bases removed from V and 3 bases from J, the gap between germline ends came to 14 bases. CDR3 nucleotides: TGTGCCAGCAGTCCCTCCTCGCGGGGCTATAATTCACCCCTCCACTTT. Amino acids: CASSPSSRGYNSPLHF.

This clonotype was seen repeatedly, ten times or more. The genes are TRBV11-2 and TRBJ2-3; a weak D match, TRBD1 (6 bases). CDR1 and CDR2 from the germline V gene are SGHAT and FQNNGV. This CDR3 contains 12 residues. V shed 1 base and J shed 13 bases, with 12 bases lying between them. The CDR3 coding sequence is TGTGCCAGCAGCTTAGGATGGGACATGGAGTATTTT. It translates to CASSLGWDMEYF.

The V call is TRBV7-8, the J call TRBJ2-2; D is unresolved. The ends were cut back, 3 bases at V and 0 bases at J, with 8 bases in the middle. This CDR3 has 15 amino acids. Germline V gives CDR1 SGHVS, CDR2 FQNEAQ. CDR3 in amino acids: CASSLTPPNTGELFF. The CDR3 nucleotides read TGTGCCAGCAGCTTGACACCTCCGAACACCGGGGAGCTGTTTTTT. Filled out from reference TRBV7-8 and TRBJ2-2, the complete variable domain reads GAGVSQSPRYKVAKRGQDVALRCDPISGHVSLFWYQQALGQGPEFLTYFQNEAQLDKSGLPSDRFFAERPEGSVSTLKIQRTQQEDSAVYLCASSLTPPNTGELFFGEGSRLTVL.